The table lists the clone carrying this TCR beta chain with many counts. Its antigen is undetermined. The sample comes from a study of Graves' ophthalmopathy and Graves' hyperthyroidism. Study outcomes and limitations: The model's ophthalmopathy progression predictions had 55% to 71% sensitivity and approximately 72% specificity.

The authors amplified TCR beta CDR3 regions from RNA transcripts. First-round RT-PCR relied on HTBI primers, and a second-round multiplex PCR came next. TCRdb fed the multiplex PCR reads into MiXCR, producing one record per CDR3 protein. In the table there are roughly 600,000 distinct CDR3 sequences, just under 40% of which are singletons. The germline CDR1 and CDR2 sequences are MNHNS and SASEGT. Deletions cut 5 bases from V and 4 bases from J, with 17 bases between. The CDR3 is made up of 15 amino acids. The chain recombines TRBV6-1 with TRBJ2-5; D possibly matches TRBD1 or TRBD2 (6 bases each). This clonotype was sampled from an adult man with Graves' hyperthyroidism. The sample taken for sequencing was peripheral blood or thyroid tissue (not recorded which). The chain's CDR3 is CASSRQGRIGETQYF. Written as DNA, the CDR3 is TGTGCCAGCAGTCGTCAGGGGAGGATAGGAGAGACCCAGTACTTC.